Sequencing of this TCR beta chain was carried out in a study of blood T cell repertoires in COVID-19. Generated by immunoSEQ multiplex PCR, the TCRdb table keeps only in-frame clones and is missing some. The table includes about 200,000 clones, about 89% detected once. J gave up 7 bases and V 2 bases, and 7 bases lay outside the gene matches. There are 15 residues in the CDR3. CDR1 is SGHNT, CDR2 YYREEE, per germline (reference sequence). This clonotype originated in a man in his 60s who had recovered from COVID-19. The specimen sequenced was peripheral blood. The V gene is TRBV5-4, the J gene TRBJ2-1; 9 nucleotides agree with TRBD2. CDR3 in amino acids: CASSFGIAGVNEQFF. The CDR3 bases are TGTGCCAGCAGCTTCGGTATAGCGGGAGTTAATGAGCAGTTCTTC.